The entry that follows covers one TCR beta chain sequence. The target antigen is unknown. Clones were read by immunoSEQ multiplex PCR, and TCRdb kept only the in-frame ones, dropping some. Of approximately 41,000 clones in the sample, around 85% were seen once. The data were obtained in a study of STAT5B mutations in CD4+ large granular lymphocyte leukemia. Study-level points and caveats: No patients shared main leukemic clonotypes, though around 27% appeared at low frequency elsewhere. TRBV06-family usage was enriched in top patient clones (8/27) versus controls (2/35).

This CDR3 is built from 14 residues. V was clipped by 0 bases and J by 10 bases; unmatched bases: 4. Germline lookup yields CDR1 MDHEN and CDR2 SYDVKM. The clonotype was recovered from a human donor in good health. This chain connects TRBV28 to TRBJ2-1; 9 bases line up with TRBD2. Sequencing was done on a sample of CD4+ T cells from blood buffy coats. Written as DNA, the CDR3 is TGTGCCAGCAGTTTATGGCTAGCGGGGAAGGAGCAGTTCTTC. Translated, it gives CASSLWLAGKEQFF. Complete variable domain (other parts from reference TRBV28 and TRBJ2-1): DVKVTQSSRYLVKRTGEKVFLECVQDMDHENMFWYRQDPGLGLRLIYFSYDVKMKEKGDIPEGYSVSREKKERFSLILESASTNQTSMYLCASSLWLAGKEQFFGPGTRLTVL.